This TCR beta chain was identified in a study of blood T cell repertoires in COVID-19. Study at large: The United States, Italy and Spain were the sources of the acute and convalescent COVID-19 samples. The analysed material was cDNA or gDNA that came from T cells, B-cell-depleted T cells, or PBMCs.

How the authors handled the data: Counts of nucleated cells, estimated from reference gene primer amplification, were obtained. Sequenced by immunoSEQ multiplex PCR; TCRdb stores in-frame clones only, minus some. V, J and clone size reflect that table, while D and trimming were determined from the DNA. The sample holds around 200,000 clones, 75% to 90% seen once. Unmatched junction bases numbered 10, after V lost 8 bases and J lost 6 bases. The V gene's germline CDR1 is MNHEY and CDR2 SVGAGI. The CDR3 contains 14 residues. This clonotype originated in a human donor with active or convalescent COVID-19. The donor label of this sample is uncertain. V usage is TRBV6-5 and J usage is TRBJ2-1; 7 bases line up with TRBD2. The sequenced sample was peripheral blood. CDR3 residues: CASSREVRRNEQFF. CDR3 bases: TGTGCCAGCTCCCGGGAGGTCCGCCGCAATGAGCAGTTCTTC.